This T cell receptor beta chain emerged from a study of early stage breast cancer tumors. About the research overall: ER+/PR+/HER2- status applied to twelve of 16 invasive breast tumors.

Data came from immunoSEQ multiplex PCR; TCRdb stores just in-frame clones and leaves some out. The sample gives 39,000 or so clones, about 78% of which show up once; more than 5.5% is in the top ten. Germline V gives CDR1 SGHTA, CDR2 FQGNSA. Trimming removed 7 bases from V and 4 bases from J, with 18 bases in between. The CDR3 runs 15 residues. J is TRBJ2-3 and V is TRBV7-2; maybe TRBD1 (5 bases). Sequenced material: blood. The source is a person aged 45-60 years with breast cancer. Here the CDR3 DNA reads TGTGCCAGCAAGAGCTTAAGCCAGGGTCCAGATACGCAGTATTTT. Encoded protein: CASKSLSQGPDTQYF. Combining the CDR3 with reference TRBV7-2 and TRBJ2-3 gives the whole variable domain GAGVSQSPSNKVTEKGKDVELRCDPISGHTALYWYRQSLGQGLEFLIYFQGNSAPDKSGLPSDRFSAERTGGSVSTLTIQRTQQEDSAVYLCASKSLSQGPDTQYFGPGTRLTVL.